This T cell receptor beta chain was captured by sequencing in a study of shared clonotypes between healthy human individuals. The CDR3 runs to 14 residues. Trimming took 4 bases from V and 5 from J; bases not matched to a gene: 3. Data came from immunoSEQ multiplex PCR; TCRdb stores just in-frame clones and leaves some out. The sample holds roughly 2 million clones, around 96% seen once. Naive CD8 cells were CD45RO-negative, positively selected for CCR7, excluding terminally differentiated effector memory CD45RA+ cells. This clonotype was obtained from a man aged 18 to 29 in good health. Sample: naive CD8+ T cells sorted from blood. V is TRBV5-3 and J is TRBJ1-5; 10 nucleotides align to TRBD1. TRBV5-3 is classed as an ORF, of uncertain function. For the CDR3, the DNA is TGTGCCAGAAGCGAGGACAGGGGGGATCAGCCCCAGCATTTT. Translating it yields CARSEDRGDQPQHF.